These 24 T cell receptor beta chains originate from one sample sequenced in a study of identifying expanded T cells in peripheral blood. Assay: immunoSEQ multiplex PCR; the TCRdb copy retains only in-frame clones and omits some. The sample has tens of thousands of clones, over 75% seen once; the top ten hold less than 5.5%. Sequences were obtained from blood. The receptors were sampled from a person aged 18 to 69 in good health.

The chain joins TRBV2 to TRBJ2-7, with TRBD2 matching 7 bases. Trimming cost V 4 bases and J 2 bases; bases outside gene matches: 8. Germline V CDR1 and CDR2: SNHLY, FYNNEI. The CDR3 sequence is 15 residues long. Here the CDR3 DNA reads TGTGCCAGCAGTGGCGCCGGGACTAAAACCTACGAGCAGTACTTC. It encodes CASSGAGTKTYEQYF.

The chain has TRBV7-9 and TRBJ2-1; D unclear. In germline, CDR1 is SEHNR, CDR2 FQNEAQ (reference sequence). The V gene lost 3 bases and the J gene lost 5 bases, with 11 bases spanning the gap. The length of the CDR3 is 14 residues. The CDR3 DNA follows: TGTGCCAGCAGCTTTGCGTCAGATCACAATGAGCAGTTCTTC. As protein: CASSFASDHNEQFF.

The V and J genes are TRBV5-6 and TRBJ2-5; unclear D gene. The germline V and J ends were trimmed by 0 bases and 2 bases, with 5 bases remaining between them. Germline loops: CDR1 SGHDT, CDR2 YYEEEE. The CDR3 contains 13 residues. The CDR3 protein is CASSLGPQETQYF. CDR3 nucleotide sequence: TGTGCCAGCAGCTTGGGGCCGCAAGAGACCCAGTACTTC.

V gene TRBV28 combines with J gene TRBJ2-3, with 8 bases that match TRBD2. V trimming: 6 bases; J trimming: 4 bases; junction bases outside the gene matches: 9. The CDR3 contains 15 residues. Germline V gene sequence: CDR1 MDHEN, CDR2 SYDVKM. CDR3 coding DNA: TGTGCCAGCAGCAGACTAGCGAGTCGGGCAGATACGCAGTATTTT. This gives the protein CASSRLASRADTQYF.

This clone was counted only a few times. As DNA, the CDR3 is TGTGCCAGCAGCTTAGGTCACGGGGCTAGCGGAGCAGATACGCAGTATTTT. This codes for CASSLGHGASGADTQYF. The J gene is TRBJ2-3, the V gene TRBV11-3, with 7 bases fitting TRBD2. Germline V lookup: CDR1 SGHNT, CDR2 YENEEA. This CDR3 is 17 amino acids long. Trimming removed 1 base from V and 4 bases from J; junction bases left unmatched: 11.

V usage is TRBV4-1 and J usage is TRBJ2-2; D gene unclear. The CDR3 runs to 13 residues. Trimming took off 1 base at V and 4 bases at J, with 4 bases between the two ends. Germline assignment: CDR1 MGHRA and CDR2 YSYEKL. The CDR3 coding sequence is TGCGCCAGCAGCCAAGTCGGCACCGGGGAGCTGTTTTTT. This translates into CASSQVGTGELFF.

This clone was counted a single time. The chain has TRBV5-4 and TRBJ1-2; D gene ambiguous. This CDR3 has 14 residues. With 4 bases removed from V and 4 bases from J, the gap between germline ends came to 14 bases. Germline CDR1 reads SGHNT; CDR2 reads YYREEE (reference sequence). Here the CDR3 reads CASSSPPDGYGYTF. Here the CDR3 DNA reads TGTGCCAGCAGCAGCCCCCCGGACGGCTATGGCTACACCTTC.

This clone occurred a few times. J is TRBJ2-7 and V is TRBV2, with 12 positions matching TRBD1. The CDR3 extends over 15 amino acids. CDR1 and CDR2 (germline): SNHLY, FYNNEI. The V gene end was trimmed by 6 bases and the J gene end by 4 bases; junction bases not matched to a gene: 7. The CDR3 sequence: CASSPRDRGLYEQYF. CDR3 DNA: TGTGCCAGCAGCCCCCGGGACAGGGGGCTGTACGAGCAGTACTTC.

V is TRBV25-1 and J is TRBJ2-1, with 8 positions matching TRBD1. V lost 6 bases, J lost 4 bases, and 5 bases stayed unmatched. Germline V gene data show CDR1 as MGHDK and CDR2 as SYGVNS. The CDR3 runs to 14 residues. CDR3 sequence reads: CASSEDRVYNEQFF. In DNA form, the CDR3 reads TGTGCCAGCAGCGAGGACAGGGTGTACAATGAGCAGTTCTTC.

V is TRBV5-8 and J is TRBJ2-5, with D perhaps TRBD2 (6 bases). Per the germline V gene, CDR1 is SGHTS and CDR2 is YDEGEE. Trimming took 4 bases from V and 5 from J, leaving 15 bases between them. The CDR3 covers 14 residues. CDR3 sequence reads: CASSPSGGLETQYF. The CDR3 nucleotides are TGTGCCAGCAGCCCTAGTGGAGGGTTGGAGACCCAGTACTTC.

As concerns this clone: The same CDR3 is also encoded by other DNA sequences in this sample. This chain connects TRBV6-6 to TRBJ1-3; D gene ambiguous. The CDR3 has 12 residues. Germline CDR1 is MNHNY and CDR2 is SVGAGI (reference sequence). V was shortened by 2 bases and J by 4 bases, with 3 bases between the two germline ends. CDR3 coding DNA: TGTGCCAGCAGTTACAGCGGAAACACCATATATTTT. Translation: CASSYSGNTIYF.

CDR3 sequence reads: CASGLGNNEQFF. The CDR3 nucleotides read TGTGCTAGTGGTTTGGGGAATAATGAGCAGTTCTTC. The rearrangement joins TRBV12-5 to TRBJ2-1; D gene uncertain. The V end was cut by 1 base, the J end by 7 bases, with 5 bases between. This CDR3 is built from 12 residues. Germline lookup yields CDR1 LGHNT and CDR2 FRNRAP.

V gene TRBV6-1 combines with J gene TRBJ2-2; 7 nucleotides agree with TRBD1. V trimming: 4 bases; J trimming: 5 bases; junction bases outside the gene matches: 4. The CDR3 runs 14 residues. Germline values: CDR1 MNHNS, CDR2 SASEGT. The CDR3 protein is CASSGQGRTGELFF. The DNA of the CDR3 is TGTGCCAGCAGTGGACAGGGTAGGACCGGGGAGCTGTTTTTT.

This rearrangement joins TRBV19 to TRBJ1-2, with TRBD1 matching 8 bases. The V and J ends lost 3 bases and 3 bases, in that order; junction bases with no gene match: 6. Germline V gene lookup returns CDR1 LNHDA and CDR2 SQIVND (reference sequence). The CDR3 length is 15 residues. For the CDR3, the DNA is TGTGCCAGTAGTATCCCGACAGGGGCGTACTATGGCTACACCTTC. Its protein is CASSIPTGAYYGYTF.

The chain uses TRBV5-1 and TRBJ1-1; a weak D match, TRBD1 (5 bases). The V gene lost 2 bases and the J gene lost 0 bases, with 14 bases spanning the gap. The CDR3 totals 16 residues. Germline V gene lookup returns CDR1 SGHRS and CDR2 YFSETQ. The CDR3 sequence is CASSFEGLSVNTEAFF. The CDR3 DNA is TGCGCCAGCAGCTTTGAGGGGCTTTCGGTGAACACTGAAGCTTTCTTT.

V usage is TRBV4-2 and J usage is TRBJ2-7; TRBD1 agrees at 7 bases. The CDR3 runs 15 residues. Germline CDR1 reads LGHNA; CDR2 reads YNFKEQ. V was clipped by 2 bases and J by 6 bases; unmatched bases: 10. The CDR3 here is CASSQSQGVPSEQYF. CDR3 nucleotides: TGTGCCAGCAGCCAATCGCAGGGGGTCCCGAGCGAGCAGTACTTC.

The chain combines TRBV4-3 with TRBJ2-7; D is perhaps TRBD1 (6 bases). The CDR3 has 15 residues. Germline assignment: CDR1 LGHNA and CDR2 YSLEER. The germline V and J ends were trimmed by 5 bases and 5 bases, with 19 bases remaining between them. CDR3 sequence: CASSARFGGMDEQYF. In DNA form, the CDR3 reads TGCGCCAGCAGCGCCCGGTTTGGGGGCATGGACGAGCAGTACTTC.

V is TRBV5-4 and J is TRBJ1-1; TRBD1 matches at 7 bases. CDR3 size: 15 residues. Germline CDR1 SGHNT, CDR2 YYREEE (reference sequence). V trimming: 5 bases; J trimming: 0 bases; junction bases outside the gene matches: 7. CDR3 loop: CASRRDSGVNTEAFF. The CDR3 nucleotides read TGTGCCAGCAGACGGGACAGCGGTGTGAACACTGAAGCTTTCTTT.

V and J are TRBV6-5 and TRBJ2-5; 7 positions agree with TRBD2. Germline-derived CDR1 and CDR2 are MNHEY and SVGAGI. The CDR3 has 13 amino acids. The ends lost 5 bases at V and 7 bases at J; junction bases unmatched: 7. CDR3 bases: TGTGCCAGCAGTAGGACTAGGGGAGGGACCCAGTACTTC. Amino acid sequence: CASSRTRGGTQYF.

CDR3 coding DNA: TGTGCCAGCAGTGCGGAGGGGGACCTAGCCAAAAACATTCAGTACTTC. Translating gives CASSAEGDLAKNIQYF. V usage is TRBV2 and J usage is TRBJ2-4; either TRBD1 or TRBD2 may supply D (6 bases each). Between the trimmed V and J ends, which lost 4 bases and 0 bases, there was a span of 13 bases. CDR3 length: 16 residues. The germline V gene encodes CDR1 SNHLY and CDR2 FYNNEI.

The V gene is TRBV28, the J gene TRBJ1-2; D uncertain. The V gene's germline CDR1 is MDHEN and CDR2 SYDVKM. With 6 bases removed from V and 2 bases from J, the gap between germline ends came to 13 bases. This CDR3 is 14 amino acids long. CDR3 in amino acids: CASSYPSGNYGYTF. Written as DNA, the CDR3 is TGTGCCAGCAGCTACCCTTCCGGGAACTATGGCTACACCTTC.

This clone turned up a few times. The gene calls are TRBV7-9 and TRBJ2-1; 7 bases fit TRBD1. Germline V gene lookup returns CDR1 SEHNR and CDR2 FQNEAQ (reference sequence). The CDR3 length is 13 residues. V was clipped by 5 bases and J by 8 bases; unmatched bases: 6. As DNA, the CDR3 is TGTGCCAGCAGCCCCCTAACAGGGGATGAGCAGTTCTTC. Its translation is CASSPLTGDEQFF.

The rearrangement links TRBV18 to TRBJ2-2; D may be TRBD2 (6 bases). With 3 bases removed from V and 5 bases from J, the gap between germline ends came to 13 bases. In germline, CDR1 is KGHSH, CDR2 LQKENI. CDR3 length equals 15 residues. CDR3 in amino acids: CASSPDREITGELFF. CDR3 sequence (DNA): TGTGCCAGCTCACCGGACCGGGAGATAACCGGGGAGCTGTTTTTT.

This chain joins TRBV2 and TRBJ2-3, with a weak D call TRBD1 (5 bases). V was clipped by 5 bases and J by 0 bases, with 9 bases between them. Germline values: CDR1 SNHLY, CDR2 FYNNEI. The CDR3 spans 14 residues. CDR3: CASSPRASTDTQYF. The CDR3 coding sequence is TGTGCCAGCAGTCCCAGGGCCAGCACAGATACGCAGTATTTT.